The clone carrying this T cell receptor beta chain is a singleton in its sample. The data stem from a study of cytomegalovirus exposure and HLA in healthy donors. The germline CDR1 and CDR2 sequences are SQVTM and ANQGSEA. Trimming pared 6 bases from V and 10 bases from J, leaving 16 bases between. CDR3 size: 13 residues. The PCR was carried out with 60 Vbeta primers and 13 Jbeta primers. Measured with immunoSEQ multiplex PCR; TCRdb has only the in-frame clones, and not every one. The sample lists 95,000 to 150,000 clones, under 70% occurring once. The TCR originated in a man younger than 30 in good health and CMV-seronegative. V and J are TRBV29-1 and TRBJ1-6; D possibly corresponds to TRBD1 (6 bases). The specimen was PBMCs. In nucleotides, the CDR3 is TGCAGCGTCACAACAGGGTTTAAATCACCCCTCCACTTT. Amino acids: CSVTTGFKSPLHF.